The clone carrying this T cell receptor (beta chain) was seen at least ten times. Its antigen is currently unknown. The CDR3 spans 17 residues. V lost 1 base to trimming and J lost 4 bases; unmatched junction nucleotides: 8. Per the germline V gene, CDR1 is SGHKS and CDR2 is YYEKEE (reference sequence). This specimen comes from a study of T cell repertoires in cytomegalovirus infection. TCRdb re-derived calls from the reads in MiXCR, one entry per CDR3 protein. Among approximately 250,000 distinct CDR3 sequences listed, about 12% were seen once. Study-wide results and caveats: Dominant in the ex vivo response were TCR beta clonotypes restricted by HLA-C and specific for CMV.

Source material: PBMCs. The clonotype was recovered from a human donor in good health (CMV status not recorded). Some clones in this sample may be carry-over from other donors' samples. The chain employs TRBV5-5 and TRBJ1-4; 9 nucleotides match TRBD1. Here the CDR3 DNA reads TGTGCCAGCAGCTTGAGCGAACTGACAGGGGGTAATGAAAAACTGTTTTTT. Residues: CASSLSELTGGNEKLFF.